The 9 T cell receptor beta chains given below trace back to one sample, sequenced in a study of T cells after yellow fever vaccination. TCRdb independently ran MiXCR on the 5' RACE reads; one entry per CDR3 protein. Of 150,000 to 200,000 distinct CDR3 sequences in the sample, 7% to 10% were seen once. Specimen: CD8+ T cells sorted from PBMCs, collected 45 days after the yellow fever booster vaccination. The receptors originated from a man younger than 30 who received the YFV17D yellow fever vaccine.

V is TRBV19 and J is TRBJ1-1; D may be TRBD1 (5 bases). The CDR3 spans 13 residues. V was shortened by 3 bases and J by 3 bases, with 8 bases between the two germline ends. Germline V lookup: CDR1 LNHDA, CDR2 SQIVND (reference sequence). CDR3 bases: TGTGCCAGTAGTATCTCAGGGTACACTGAAGCTTTCTTT. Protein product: CASSISGYTEAFF.

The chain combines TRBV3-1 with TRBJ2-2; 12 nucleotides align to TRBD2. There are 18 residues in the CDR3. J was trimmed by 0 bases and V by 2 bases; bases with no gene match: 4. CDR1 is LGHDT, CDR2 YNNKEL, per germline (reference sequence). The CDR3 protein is CASSQSGLAGPNTGELFF. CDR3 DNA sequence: TGTGCCAGCAGCCAATCGGGACTAGCGGGCCCGAACACCGGGGAGCTGTTTTTT.

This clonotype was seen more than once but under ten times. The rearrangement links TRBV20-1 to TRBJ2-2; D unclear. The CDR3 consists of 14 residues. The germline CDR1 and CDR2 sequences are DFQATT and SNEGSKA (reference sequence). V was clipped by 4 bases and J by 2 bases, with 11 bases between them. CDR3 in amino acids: CSATEQRNTGELFF. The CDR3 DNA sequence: TGCAGTGCTACTGAACAGAGAAACACCGGGGAGCTGTTTTTT.

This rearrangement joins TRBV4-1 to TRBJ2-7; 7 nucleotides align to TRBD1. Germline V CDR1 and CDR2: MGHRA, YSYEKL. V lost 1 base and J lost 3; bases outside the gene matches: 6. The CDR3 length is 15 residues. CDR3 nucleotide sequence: TGCGCCAGCAGCCAAGCAGGGGCAGGGGGCTACGAGCAGTACTTC. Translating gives CASSQAGAGGYEQYF.

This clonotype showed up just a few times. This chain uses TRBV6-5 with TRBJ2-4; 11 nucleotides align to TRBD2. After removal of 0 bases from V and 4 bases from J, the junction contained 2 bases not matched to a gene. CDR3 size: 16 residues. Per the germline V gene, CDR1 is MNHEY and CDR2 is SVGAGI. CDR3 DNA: TGTGCCAGCAGTTACTCGAGACTAGCGGGGAAAAACATTCAGTACTTC. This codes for CASSYSRLAGKNIQYF.

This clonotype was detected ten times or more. CDR3 nucleotides: TGTGCCACCCAGGCAGGGCCCACAGATACGCAGTATTTT. Encoded protein: CATQAGPTDTQYF. The gene calls are TRBV7-9 and TRBJ2-3; maybe TRBD1 (5 bases). Germline CDR1 reads SEHNR; CDR2 reads FQNEAQ (reference sequence). V lost 10 bases and J 2 bases, leaving 13 bases between the germline ends. This CDR3 is built from 13 residues.

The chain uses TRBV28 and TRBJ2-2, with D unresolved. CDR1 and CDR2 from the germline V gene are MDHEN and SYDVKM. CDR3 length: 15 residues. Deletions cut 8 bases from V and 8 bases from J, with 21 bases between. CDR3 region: CASSTEFRDFGELFF. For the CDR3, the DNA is TGTGCCAGCTCCACAGAATTTAGGGATTTTGGGGAGCTGTTTTTT.

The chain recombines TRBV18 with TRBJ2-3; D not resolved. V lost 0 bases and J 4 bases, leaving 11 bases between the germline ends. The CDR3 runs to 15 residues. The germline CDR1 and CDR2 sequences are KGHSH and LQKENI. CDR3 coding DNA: TGTGCCAGCTCACCACCCACACGGCTTGCAGATACGCAGTATTTT. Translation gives CASSPPTRLADTQYF.

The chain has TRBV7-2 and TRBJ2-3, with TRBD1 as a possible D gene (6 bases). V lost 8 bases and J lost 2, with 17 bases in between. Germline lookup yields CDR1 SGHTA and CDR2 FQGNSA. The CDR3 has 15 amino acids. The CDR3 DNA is TGTGCCAGCCCCCGACAGGACCGTCCCACAGATACGCAGTATTTT. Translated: CASPRQDRPTDTQYF.